This T cell receptor (beta chain) was profiled in a study of neurological immune-mediated disorders. General observations from the study: The multiple sclerosis repertoire cluster was not associated with any clinical or MRI feature.

The sample holds many counts of this clonotype. The antigen is unknown. Germline assignment: CDR1 DFQATT and CDR2 SNEGSKA (reference sequence). The CDR3 extends over 14 amino acids. Trimming pared 3 bases from V and 6 bases from J, leaving 17 bases between. Regarding time point: longitudinal time-point 2. Every sequencing run gave over 190 million TCR-beta sequences, taken from 15-18 subjects. From the 5' RACE reads, TCRdb called clonotypes with MiXCR, one entry per CDR3 protein. Seen here are 65,000 to 95,000 distinct CDR3 sequences, 5.8% observed once, and the top ten hold over 6.5%. The TCR originated in a woman aged 60-75 years with multiple sclerosis. The sequenced sample consisted of PBMCs. This sequence joins TRBV20-1 and TRBJ1-2; a possible D gene is TRBD1 (6 bases). This CDR3 is CSARGGRVLDGYTF. The CDR3 nucleotides are TGCAGTGCTAGGGGGGGCAGGGTGTTAGATGGCTACACCTTC.